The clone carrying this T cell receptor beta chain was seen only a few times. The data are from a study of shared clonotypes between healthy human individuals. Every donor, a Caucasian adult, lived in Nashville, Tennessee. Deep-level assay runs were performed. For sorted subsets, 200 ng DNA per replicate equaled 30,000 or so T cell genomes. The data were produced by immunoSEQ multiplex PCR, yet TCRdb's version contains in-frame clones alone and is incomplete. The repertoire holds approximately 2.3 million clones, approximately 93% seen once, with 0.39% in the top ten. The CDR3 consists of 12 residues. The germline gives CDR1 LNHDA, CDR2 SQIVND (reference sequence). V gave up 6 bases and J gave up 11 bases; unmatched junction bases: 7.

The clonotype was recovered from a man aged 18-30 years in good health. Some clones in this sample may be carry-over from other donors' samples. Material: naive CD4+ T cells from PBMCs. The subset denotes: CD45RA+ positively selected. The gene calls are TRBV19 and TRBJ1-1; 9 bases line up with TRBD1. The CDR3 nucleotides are TGTGCCAGTAGACAGACAGGGGGACTCGCTTTCTTT. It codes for CASRQTGGLAFF.